This TCR beta chain was recovered during a study of technical replicates of blood from a few donors. This CDR3 is built from 15 residues. Data came from immunoSEQ multiplex PCR; TCRdb stores just in-frame clones and leaves some out. Here the sample spans over 50,000 clones, over 90% being singletons. The clonotype comes from a human donor in good health. Some clones in this sample may be carry-over from other donors' samples. V gene TRBV21-1 combines with J gene TRBJ2-1; the D call in the table, TRBD1, was not verified against the DNA. TRBV21-1 is noted as a pseudogene. Sequenced input: PBMCs. The DNA of the CDR3 is TGTGCCAGCAGCAGCCCAGGGTTCTCCTACAATGAGCAGTTCTTC. It encodes CASSSPGFSYNEQFF.